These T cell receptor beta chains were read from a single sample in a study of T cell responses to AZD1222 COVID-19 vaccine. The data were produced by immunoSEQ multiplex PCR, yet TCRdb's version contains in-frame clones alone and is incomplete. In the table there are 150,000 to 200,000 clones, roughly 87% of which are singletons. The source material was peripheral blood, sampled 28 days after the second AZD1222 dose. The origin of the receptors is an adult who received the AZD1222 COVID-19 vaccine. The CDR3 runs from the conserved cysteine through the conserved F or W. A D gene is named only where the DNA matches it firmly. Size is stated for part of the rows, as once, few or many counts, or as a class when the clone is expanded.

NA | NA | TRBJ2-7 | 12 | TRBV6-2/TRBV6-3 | TGTGCCAGCAGTGCTACCTCCTACGAGCAGTACTTC | CASSATSYEQYF
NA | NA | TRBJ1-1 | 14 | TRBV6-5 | TGTGCCAGCAGTTACTCGACGGGAAGCACTGAAGCTTTCTTT | CASSYSTGSTEAFF
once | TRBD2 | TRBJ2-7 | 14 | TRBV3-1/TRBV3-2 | TGTGCCAGCAGCCAAACTAGCGGCAATTACGAGCAGTACTTC | CASSQTSGNYEQYF
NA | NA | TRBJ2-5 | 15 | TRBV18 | TGTGCCAGCTCACCATCCTTCAGGGGTCTGGAGACCCAGTACTTC | CASSPSFRGLETQYF
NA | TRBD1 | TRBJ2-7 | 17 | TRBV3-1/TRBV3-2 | TGTGCCAGCAGCCCCTTCACCCTCAGGACAGGAGCGTACGAGCAGTACTTC | CASSPFTLRTGAYEQYF
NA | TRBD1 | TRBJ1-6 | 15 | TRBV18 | TGTGCCAGCTCACCAGGACAGGTCAATAATTCACCCCTCCACTTT | CASSPGQVNNSPLHF
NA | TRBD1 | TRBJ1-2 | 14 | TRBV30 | TGTGCCTGGAGCCGACAGGGGGCTAACTATGGCTACACCTTC | CAWSRQGANYGYTF
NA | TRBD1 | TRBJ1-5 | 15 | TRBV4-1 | TGCGCCAGCAGCCAAGGGACAGGGTTGATTCAGCCCCAGCATTTT | CASSQGTGLIQPQHF
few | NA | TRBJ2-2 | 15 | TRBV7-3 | TGTGCCAGCAGCCAGGGACTCGCGAACACCGGGGAGCTGTTTTTT | CASSQGLANTGELFF
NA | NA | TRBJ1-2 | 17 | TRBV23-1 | TGCGCCAGCAGTCCCAACTGGCCGAGGGACGTGGACTATGGCTACACCTTC | CASSPNWPRDVDYGYTF
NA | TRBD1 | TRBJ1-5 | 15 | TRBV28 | TGTGCCAGCAGCCCGGGACAGGGGGAATCCCAGCCCCAGCATTTT | CASSPGQGESQPQHF
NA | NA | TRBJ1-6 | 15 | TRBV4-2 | TGTGCCAGCAGCCAAGATGTACAGTATAATTCACCCCTCCACTTT | CASSQDVQYNSPLHF
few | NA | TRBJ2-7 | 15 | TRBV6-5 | TGTGCCAGCAGTTCTCAGAGGGGCCCAACCTACGAGCAGTACTTC | CASSSQRGPTYEQYF
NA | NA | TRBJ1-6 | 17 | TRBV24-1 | TGTGCCACCAGTGTCGGGGGTTGGAGCTCCTATAATTCACCCCTCCACTTT | CATSVGGWSSYNSPLHF
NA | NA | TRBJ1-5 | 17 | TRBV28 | TGTGCCAGCAGTTTCCAACACGGGGGCCTTAGCAATCAGCCCCAGCATTTT | CASSFQHGGLSNQPQHF
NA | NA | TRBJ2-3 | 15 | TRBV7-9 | TGTGCCAGCAGCTTAGGGGGGTTTCCCACAGATACGCAGTATTTT | CASSLGGFPTDTQYF
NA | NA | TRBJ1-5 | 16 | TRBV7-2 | TGTGCCAGCAGCTTATGGGGGACGACGGGCAATCAGCCCCAGCATTTT | CASSLWGTTGNQPQHF